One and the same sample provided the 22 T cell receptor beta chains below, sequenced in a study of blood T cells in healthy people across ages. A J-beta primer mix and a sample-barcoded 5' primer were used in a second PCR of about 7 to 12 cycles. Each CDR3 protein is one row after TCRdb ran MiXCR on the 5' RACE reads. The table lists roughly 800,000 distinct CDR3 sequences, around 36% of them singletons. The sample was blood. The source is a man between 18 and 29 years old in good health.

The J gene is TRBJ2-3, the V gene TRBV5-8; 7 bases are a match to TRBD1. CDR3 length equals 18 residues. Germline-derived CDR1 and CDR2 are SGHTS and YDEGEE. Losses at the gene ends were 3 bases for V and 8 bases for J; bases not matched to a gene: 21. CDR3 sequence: CASSYYYRGSMIAATQYF. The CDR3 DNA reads TGTGCCAGCAGCTATTATTACAGGGGTAGCATGATAGCAGCTACGCAGTATTTT.

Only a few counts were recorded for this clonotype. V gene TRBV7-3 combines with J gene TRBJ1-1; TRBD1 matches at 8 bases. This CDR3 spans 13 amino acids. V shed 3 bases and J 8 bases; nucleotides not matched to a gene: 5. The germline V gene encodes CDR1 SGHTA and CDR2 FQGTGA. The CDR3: CASSFEGDREAFF. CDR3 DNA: TGTGCCAGCAGCTTCGAAGGGGACAGGGAAGCTTTCTTT. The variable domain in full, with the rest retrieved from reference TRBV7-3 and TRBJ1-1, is GAGVSQTPSNKVTEKGKYVELRCDPISGHTALYWYRQSLGQGPEFLIYFQGTGAADDSGLPNDRFFAVRPEGSVSTLKIQRTERGDSAVYLCASSFEGDREAFFGQGTRLTVV.

The CDR3 here is CASRRGDTEAFF. Written as DNA, the CDR3 is TGTGCCAGCCGTAGGGGTGACACTGAAGCTTTCTTT. V usage is TRBV12-3 or TRBV12-4 and J usage is TRBJ1-1, with D possibly matching TRBD1 (5 bases). V was clipped by 8 bases and J by 3 bases, with 10 bases between them. The CDR3 extends over 12 amino acids.

CDR3 protein: CSAPQGRVASTDTQYF. DNA of the CDR3: TGCAGTGCCCCCCAGGGGCGAGTTGCTAGCACAGATACGCAGTATTTT. V and J are TRBV20-1 and TRBJ2-3; perhaps TRBD1 as D (6 bases). The CDR3 runs to 16 residues. The germline V gene has CDR1 DFQATT and CDR2 SNEGSKA (reference sequence). V was clipped by 6 bases and J by 0 bases, with 19 bases between them.

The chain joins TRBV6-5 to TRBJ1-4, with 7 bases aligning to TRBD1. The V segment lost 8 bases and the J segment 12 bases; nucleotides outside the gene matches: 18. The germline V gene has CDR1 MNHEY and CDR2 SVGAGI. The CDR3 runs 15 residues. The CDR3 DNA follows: TGTGCCAGCTCCCTCCGGAGACAGGGAGGGCAACAACTGTTTTTT. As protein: CASSLRRQGGQQLFF.

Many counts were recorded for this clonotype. CDR3 nucleotides: TGTGCTAGTGGTTCTGCGACAGCCTATGGCTACACCTTC. It yields the protein CASGSATAYGYTF. V and J are TRBV12-5 and TRBJ1-2, with D possibly being TRBD1 (5 bases). Per the germline V gene, CDR1 is LGHNT and CDR2 is FRNRAP. Trimming took 4 bases from V and 4 from J, leaving 10 bases between them. The CDR3 totals 13 residues.

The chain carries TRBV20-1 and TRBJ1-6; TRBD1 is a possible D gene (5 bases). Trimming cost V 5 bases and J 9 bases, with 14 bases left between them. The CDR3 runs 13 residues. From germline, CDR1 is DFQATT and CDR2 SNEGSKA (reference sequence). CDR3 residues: CSALDTWGSPLHF. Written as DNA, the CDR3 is TGCAGTGCTCTGGACACCTGGGGTTCACCCCTCCACTTT.

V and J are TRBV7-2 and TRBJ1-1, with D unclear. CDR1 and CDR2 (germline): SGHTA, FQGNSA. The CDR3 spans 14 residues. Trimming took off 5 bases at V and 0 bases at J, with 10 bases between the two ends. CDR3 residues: CASSPSPLNTEAFF. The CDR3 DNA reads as TGTGCCAGCAGCCCCAGCCCGTTGAACACTGAAGCTTTCTTT.

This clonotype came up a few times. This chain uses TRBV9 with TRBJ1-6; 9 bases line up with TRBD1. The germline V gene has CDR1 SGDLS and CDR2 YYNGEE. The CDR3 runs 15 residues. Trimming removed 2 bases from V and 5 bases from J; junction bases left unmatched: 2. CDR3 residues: CASSVGTGNNSPLHF. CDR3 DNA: TGTGCCAGCAGCGTCGGGACAGGGAATAATTCACCCCTCCACTTT. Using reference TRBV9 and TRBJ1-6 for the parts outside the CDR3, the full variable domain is DSGVTQTPKHLITATGQRVTLRCSPRSGDLSVYWYQQSLDQGLQFLIQYYNGEERAKGNILERFSAQQFPDLHSELNLSSLELGDSALYFCASSVGTGNNSPLHFGNGTRLTVT.

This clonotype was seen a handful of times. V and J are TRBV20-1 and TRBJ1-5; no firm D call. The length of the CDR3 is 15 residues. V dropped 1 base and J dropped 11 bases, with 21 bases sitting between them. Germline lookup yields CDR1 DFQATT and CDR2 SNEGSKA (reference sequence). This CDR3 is CSARAPLERTGAQHF. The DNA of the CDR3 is TGCAGTGCTAGAGCACCCTTGGAACGGACTGGAGCCCAGCATTTT.

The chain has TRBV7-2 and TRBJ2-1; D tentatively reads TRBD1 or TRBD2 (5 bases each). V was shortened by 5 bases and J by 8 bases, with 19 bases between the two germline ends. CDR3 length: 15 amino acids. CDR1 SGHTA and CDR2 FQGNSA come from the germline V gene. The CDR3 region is CASSPPGSRDDEQFF. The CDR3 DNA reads TGTGCCAGCAGCCCACCGGGCTCCAGGGACGATGAGCAGTTCTTC.

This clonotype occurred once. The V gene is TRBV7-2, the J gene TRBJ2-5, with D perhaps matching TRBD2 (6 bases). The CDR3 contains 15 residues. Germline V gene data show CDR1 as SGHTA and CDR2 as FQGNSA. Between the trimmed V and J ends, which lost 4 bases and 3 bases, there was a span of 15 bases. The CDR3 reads CASSSPVGGKETQYF. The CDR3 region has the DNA TGTGCCAGCAGCTCTCCCGTGGGCGGGAAAGAGACCCAGTACTTC.

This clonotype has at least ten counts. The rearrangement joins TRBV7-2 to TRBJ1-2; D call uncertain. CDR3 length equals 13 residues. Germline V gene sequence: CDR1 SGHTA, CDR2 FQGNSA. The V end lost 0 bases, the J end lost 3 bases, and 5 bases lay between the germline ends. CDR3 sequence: CASSLAQDYGYTF. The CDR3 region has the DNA TGTGCCAGCAGCTTAGCCCAGGACTATGGCTACACCTTC.

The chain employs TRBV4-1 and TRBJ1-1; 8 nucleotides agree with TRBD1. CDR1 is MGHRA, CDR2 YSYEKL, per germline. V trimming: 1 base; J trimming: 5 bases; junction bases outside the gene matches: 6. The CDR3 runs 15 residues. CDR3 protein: CASSQARQGRTEAFF. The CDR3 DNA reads TGCGCCAGCAGCCAAGCGAGACAGGGGAGAACTGAAGCTTTCTTT.

CDR3 nucleotide sequence: TGTGCCAGCAGCCCCCAGGGTTACCGAAACACAGATACGCAGTATTTT. Translated: CASSPQGYRNTDTQYF. The chain combines TRBV3-1 with TRBJ2-3; D is perhaps TRBD1 (5 bases). The CDR3 has 16 amino acids. Trimming took off 4 bases at V and 2 bases at J, with 16 bases between the two ends. CDR1 LGHDT and CDR2 YNNKEL come from the germline V gene (reference sequence).

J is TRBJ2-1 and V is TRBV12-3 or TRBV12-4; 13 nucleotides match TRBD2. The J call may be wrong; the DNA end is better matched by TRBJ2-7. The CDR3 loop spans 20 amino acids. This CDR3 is CASTLEGWTSGGRTYNEQYF. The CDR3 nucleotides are TGTGCCAGCACCCTAGAAGGGTGGACTAGCGGGGGACGGACCTACAATGAGCAGTACTTC.

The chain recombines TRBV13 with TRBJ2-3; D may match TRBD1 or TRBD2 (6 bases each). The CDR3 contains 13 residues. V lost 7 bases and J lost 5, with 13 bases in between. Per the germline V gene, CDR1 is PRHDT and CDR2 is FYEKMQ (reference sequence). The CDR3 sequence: CASNGGRGDTQYF. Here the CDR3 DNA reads TGTGCCAGCAACGGGGGCCGGGGAGATACGCAGTATTTT.

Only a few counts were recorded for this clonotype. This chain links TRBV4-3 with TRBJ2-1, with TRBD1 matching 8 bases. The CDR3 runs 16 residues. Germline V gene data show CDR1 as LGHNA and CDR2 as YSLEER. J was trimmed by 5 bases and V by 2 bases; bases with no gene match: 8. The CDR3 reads CASSQLDREGDNEQFF. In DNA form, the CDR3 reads TGCGCCAGCAGCCAATTGGACAGGGAAGGGGACAATGAGCAGTTCTTC.

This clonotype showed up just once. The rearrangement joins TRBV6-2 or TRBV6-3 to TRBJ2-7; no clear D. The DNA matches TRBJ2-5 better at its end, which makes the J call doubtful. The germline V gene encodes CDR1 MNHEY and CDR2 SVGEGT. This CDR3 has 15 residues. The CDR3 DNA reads TGTGCCAGCAGTTACTCGAGGCGGATCCCAGAGACCCAGTACTTC. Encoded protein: CASSYSRRIPETQYF.

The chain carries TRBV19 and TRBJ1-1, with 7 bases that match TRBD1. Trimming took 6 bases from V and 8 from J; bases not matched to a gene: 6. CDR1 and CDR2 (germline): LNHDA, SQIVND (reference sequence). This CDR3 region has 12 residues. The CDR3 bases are TGTGCCAGTAGGACAGGGTTGGGAGAAGCTTTCTTT. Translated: CASRTGLGEAFF. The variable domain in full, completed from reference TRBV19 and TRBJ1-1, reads DGGITQSPKYLFRKEGQNVTLSCEQNLNHDAMYWYRQDPGQGLRLIYYSQIVNDFQKGDIAEGYSVSREKKESFPLTVTSAQKNPTAFYLCASRTGLGEAFFGQGTRLTVV.

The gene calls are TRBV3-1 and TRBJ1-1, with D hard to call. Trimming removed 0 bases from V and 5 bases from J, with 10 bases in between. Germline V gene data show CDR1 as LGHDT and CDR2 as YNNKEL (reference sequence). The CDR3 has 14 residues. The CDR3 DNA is TGTGCCAGCAGCCAAGACCCCCCGAGGACTGAAGCTTTCTTT. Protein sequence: CASSQDPPRTEAFF.

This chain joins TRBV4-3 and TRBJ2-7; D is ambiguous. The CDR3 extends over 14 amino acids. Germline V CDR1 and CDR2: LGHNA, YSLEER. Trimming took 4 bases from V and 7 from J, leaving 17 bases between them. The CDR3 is CASSLALHNNEQYF. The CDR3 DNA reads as TGCGCCAGCAGCCTAGCATTACATAACAATGAGCAGTACTTC.